This T cell receptor beta chain appears in the sequencing data of a study of PD-1 blockade in classical Hodgkin lymphoma. The time point is: cycle 4 day 1 (C4D1), after around six weeks of nivolumab. Relapse after autologous stem cell transplantation occurred in every patient, and brentuximab vedotin exposure varied. The CDR3 length is 14 residues. CDR1 and CDR2 from the germline V gene are SNHLY and FYNNEI. Trimming removed 3 bases from V and 2 bases from J, with 8 bases in between. Sequencing used immunoSEQ multiplex PCR; TCRdb keeps in-frame clones, though not all of them. The sample includes tens of thousands of clones, 70% to 90% of them seen just once.

The source is a human donor with classical Hodgkin lymphoma. This sequence joins TRBV2 and TRBJ2-1; TRBD1 or TRBD2 may be the D gene (5 bases each). Sequencing used peripheral blood mononuclear cells (PBMCs), obtained before the fourth cycle of nivolumab. CDR3 in DNA: TGTGCCAGCAGTGACACGGGGCCCTACAATGAGCAGTTCTTC. Residues: CASSDTGPYNEQFF.